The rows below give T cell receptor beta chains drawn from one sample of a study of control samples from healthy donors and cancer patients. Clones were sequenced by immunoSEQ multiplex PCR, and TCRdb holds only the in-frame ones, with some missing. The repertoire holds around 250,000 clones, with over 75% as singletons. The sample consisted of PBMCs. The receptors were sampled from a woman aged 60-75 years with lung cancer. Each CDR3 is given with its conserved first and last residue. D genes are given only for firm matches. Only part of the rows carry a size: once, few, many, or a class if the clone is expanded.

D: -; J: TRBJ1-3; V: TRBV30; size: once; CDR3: CAWSVGTPITSYSGNTIYF; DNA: TGTGCCTGGAGTGTGGGGACACCGATTACCTCTTACTCTGGAAACACCATATATTTT
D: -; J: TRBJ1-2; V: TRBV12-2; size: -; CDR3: CASRSPGQSLYGYTF; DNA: TGTGCAAGTCGCTCACCGGGACAGAGTCTCTATGGCTACACCTTC
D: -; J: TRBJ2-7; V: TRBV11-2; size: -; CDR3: CASSLPSIYEQYF; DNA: TGTGCCAGCAGCCTGCCCTCGATTTACGAGCAGTACTTC
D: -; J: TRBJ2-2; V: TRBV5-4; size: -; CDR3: CASSLEGRELFF; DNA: TGTGCCAGCAGCTTGGAAGGCAGGGAGCTGTTTTTT
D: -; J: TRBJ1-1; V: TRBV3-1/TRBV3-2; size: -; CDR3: CASSLTGADTEAFF; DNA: TGTGCCAGCAGCCTGACCGGGGCGGACACTGAAGCTTTCTTT
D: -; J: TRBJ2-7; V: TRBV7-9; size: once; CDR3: CASSLAGGREQYF; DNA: TGTGCCAGCAGCTTAGCGGGTGGCCGGGAGCAGTACTTC
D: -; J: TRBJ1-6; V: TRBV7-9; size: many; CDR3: CASSVEQYNSPLHF; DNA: TGTGCCAGCAGCGTAGAACAGTATAATTCACCCCTCCACTTT
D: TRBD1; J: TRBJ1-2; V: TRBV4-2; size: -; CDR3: CASSRPLDRAHGYTF; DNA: TGTGCCAGCAGCCGCCCTTTAGACAGGGCTCATGGCTACACCTTC
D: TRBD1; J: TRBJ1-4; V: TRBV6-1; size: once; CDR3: CASSGSAGGAPNEKLFF; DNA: TGTGCCAGCAGTGGGTCAGCAGGGGGCGCCCCTAATGAAAAACTGTTTTTT
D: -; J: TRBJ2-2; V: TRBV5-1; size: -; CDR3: CASSSTTGELFF; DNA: TGCGCCAGCAGCTCGACTACCGGGGAGCTGTTTTTT
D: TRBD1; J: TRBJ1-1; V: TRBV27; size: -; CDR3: CASQGVGTEAFF; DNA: TGTGCCTCCCAGGGGGTAGGTACTGAAGCTTTCTTT